This TCR beta chain was captured by sequencing in a study of low-dose radiotherapy and immunotherapy resistance in tumors. Turning to the study itself: Participants in Cohort 1 were administered 0.5 Gy per fraction at 2-week intervals, to a cumulative dose of 6.5 Gy. Per fraction, Cohort 2 was given 1 Gy every two weeks, accumulating a total of 13 Gy over 26 weeks.

As for time point: after trial treatment. Documented treatment: LDRT plus nivolumab, ipilimumab, low-dose cyclophosphamide and aspirin (RACIN trial). The donors' regimen was nivolumab, ipilimumab, aspirin, low-dose cyclophosphamide and low-dose radiotherapy. TRAV- and TRBV-specific primers, spanning alpha and beta chains, primed first-strand cDNA. For amplifying TCRs, the PCR ran for approximately 18 cycles with Phusion, which was used together with a constant-region primer and the adapter on the V primers. Amplification of isolated mRNA was accomplished via in vitro transcription. Via MiXCR, TCRdb re-called the reads, giving one row per CDR3 protein. The sample yields 100,000 or so distinct CDR3 sequences, under 25% seen once. CDR3 length equals 17 residues. This clonotype was recorded at least ten times.

This rearrangement joins TRBV21-1 to TRBJ1-4; the table's TRBD1 call for D was not verified on the DNA. TRBV21-1 is a listed pseudogene. This clonotype originated in a male donor with prostate cancer. The sequencing here drew on PBMCs, taken after low-dose radiotherapy plus immunotherapy. The CDR3 spells CASSVSRDRDVNEKLFF. The CDR3 DNA follows: TGTGCCAGCAGCGTGTCCCGGGACAGGGACGTTAATGAAAAACTGTTTTTT.